The 18 T cell receptor beta chains reported below all come from one sample, sequenced in a study of CD8 T cells in ankylosing spondylitis. One entry per CDR3 protein, called by TCRdb with MiXCR from the 5' RACE reads. The data contain 250,000 or so distinct CDR3 sequences, 18% of them singletons. The sequenced sample was blood, either unsorted or a sorted T cell fraction (not recorded which). The receptor set was obtained from a male donor with ankylosing spondylitis or in good health (not recorded which).

CDR3 sequence: CATSRTGSGNQPQHF. The CDR3 nucleotides are TGTGCCACCAGCAGAACAGGGTCGGGCAATCAGCCCCAGCATTTT. The rearrangement links TRBV15 to TRBJ1-5; TRBD1 is a possible D gene (6 bases). Germline V CDR1 and CDR2: LNHNV, YYDKDF (reference sequence). Between the trimmed V and J ends, which lost 2 bases and 2 bases, there was a span of 10 bases. CDR3 length: 15 amino acids.

Only a few counts were recorded for this clonotype. The V call is TRBV20-1, the J call TRBJ2-7; TRBD2 aligns across 13 bases. CDR1 is DFQATT, CDR2 SNEGSKA, per germline (reference sequence). Germline trimming cut 0 bases from V and 4 bases from J; bases unmatched to any gene: 12. The CDR3 runs to 18 residues. The CDR3 is CSARDYRTSGSSTYEQYF. CDR3 nucleotide sequence: TGCAGTGCTAGAGACTACCGGACTAGCGGGAGTTCGACGTACGAGCAGTACTTC.

This clonotype has just a few counts. CDR3 in DNA: TGTGCCAGCAGTTGGGACAACAATAATTCACCCCTCCACTTT. This encodes CASSWDNNNSPLHF. The chain recombines TRBV28 with TRBJ1-6, with D perhaps matching TRBD1 (6 bases). This CDR3 has 14 residues. Germline values: CDR1 MDHEN, CDR2 SYDVKM. Trimming took 4 bases from V and 5 from J, leaving 9 bases between them.

This clonotype was detected a few times. The genes are TRBV12-3 or TRBV12-4 and TRBJ2-7; 9 bases fit TRBD2. The length of the CDR3 is 15 residues. Trimming at V came to 3 bases and at J to 3 bases, leaving 6 bases not matched to a gene. The CDR3 bases are TGTGCCAGCAGTTTGGAGGCTAGCGGGGACTACGAGCAGTACTTC. Translation: CASSLEASGDYEQYF.

A few counts support this clonotype. The CDR3 region is CASTAPSKFNEQFF. In DNA form, the CDR3 reads TGTGCCAGCACCGCCCCATCAAAGTTCAATGAGCAGTTCTTC. This chain connects TRBV12-3 or TRBV12-4 to TRBJ2-1; D is unclear. This CDR3 region has 14 residues. V lost 7 bases and J 6 bases, leaving 16 bases between the germline ends.

In its sample, this clonotype was seen a few times. V and J are TRBV29-1 and TRBJ2-1; possibly TRBD2 for D (5 bases). CDR3 length: 15 residues. The germline gives CDR1 SQVTM, CDR2 ANQGSEA. Trimming removed 6 bases from V and 8 bases from J, with 23 bases in between. The CDR3 DNA reads as TGCAGCGTACTGAATGGGCGAGGGTATCGGGATGAGCAGTTCTTC. Protein sequence: CSVLNGRGYRDEQFF.

The V gene is TRBV19, the J gene TRBJ2-1; no firm D call. Germline V CDR1 and CDR2: LNHDA, SQIVND (reference sequence). The CDR3 is made up of 13 amino acids. The V and J ends lost 1 base and 6 bases respectively, with 7 bases between them. CDR3 region: CASSIGTGNEQFF. The CDR3 DNA reads TGTGCCAGTAGTATAGGTACGGGCAATGAGCAGTTCTTC.

This clonotype was detected a few times. The V and J genes are TRBV7-2 and TRBJ2-2, with a possible D match to TRBD2 (7 bases). V shed 6 bases and J shed 6 bases, with 17 bases lying between them. The germline CDR1 and CDR2 sequences are SGHTA and FQGNSA. The CDR3 consists of 15 residues. CDR3 amino acids: CASSLIGGDAGELFF. The CDR3 bases are TGTGCCAGCAGTTTAATAGGGGGGGACGCCGGGGAGCTGTTTTTT.

The chain recombines TRBV5-5 with TRBJ1-4; D is undetermined. The CDR3 covers 16 residues. With 4 bases removed from V and 0 bases from J, the gap between germline ends came to 13 bases. The germline gives CDR1 SGHKS, CDR2 YYEKEE (reference sequence). CDR3 in amino acids: CASSPDGDATNEKLFF. The CDR3 DNA is TGTGCCAGCAGCCCGGACGGAGATGCAACTAATGAAAAACTGTTTTTT.

This clonotype was counted between two and nine times. V usage is TRBV6-1 and J usage is TRBJ2-1; 9 bases line up with TRBD1. V was clipped by 6 bases and J by 7 bases; unmatched bases: 16. This CDR3 spans 17 amino acids. Looked up from germline, CDR1 is MNHNS and CDR2 is SASEGT. CDR3 residues: CASSLSLGTGFSNEQFF. CDR3 in DNA: TGTGCCAGCAGCCTCTCTTTGGGGACAGGGTTCTCTAATGAGCAGTTCTTC.

The rearrangement joins TRBV4-1 to TRBJ1-3; the D gene is possibly TRBD1 (6 bases). V gave up 0 bases and J gave up 0 bases, with 9 bases separating them. Germline V lookup: CDR1 MGHRA, CDR2 YSYEKL. The CDR3 consists of 16 residues. CDR3 sequence reads: CASSQDRRGSGNTIYF. CDR3 nucleotide sequence: TGCGCCAGCAGCCAAGATCGCAGGGGCTCTGGAAACACCATATATTTT.

The rearrangement uses TRBV6-1 and TRBJ2-3; 11 positions match TRBD2. CDR1 and CDR2 (germline): MNHNS, SASEGT. The ends lost 4 bases at V and 4 bases at J; junction bases unmatched: 4. The CDR3 extends over 15 amino acids. CDR3 DNA sequence: TGTGCCAGCAGTGGGGTAGCGGGAGGGCCAGATACGCAGTATTTT. Residues: CASSGVAGGPDTQYF.

J is TRBJ2-7 and V is TRBV2; 8 bases align to TRBD1. Germline-derived CDR1 and CDR2 are SNHLY and FYNNEI. Trimming at V came to 3 bases and at J to 3 bases, leaving 7 bases not matched to a gene. CDR3 length equals 15 residues. The CDR3 bases are TGTGCCAGCAGTGACTTTTACAGGGGGAACTACGAGCAGTACTTC. This sequence encodes CASSDFYRGNYEQYF.

This clonotype appeared many times. This rearrangement joins TRBV20-1 to TRBJ2-1; D is unresolved. Germline V gene lookup returns CDR1 DFQATT and CDR2 SNEGSKA (reference sequence). The CDR3 is 11 amino acids. V lost 0 bases and J lost 6, with 3 bases in between. Written as DNA, the CDR3 is TGCAGTGCTAGAGATCTCAATGAGCAGTTCTTC. Its protein product is CSARDLNEQFF.

The chain is built from TRBV29-1 and TRBJ1-2, with D possibly matching TRBD1 (6 bases). Trimming pared 6 bases from V and 4 bases from J, leaving 18 bases between. This CDR3 has 14 residues. CDR1 SQVTM and CDR2 ANQGSEA come from the germline V gene. CDR3 loop: CSVEQGDETYGYTF. CDR3 DNA sequence: TGCAGCGTAGAACAGGGTGACGAGACCTATGGCTACACCTTC.

This clonotype was seen repeatedly, ten times or more. The gene calls are TRBV12-3 or TRBV12-4 and TRBJ2-7, with D unresolved. The CDR3 runs 12 residues. V lost 6 bases, J lost 0 bases, and 6 bases lay in between. The CDR3 loop reads CASSRDSYEQYF. The DNA for the CDR3 is TGTGCCAGCAGCCGAGACTCCTACGAGCAGTACTTC.

The chain employs TRBV12-3 or TRBV12-4 and TRBJ2-5; 9 bases fit TRBD2. The junction had 7 bases not matched to a gene; V was cut back by 6 bases and J by 5 bases. This CDR3 is 14 amino acids long. CDR3 DNA: TGTGCCAGCAGCGAAAGCGGGGGGTGGGAGACCCAGTACTTC. This translates into CASSESGGWETQYF.

V gene TRBV4-1 combines with J gene TRBJ2-7; a possible D gene is TRBD2 (5 bases). This CDR3 has 12 amino acids. V was trimmed by 3 bases and J by 7 bases, leaving 10 bases between them. Germline CDR1 and CDR2: MGHRA and YSYEKL. This CDR3 is CASSHISGEQYF. CDR3 nucleotide sequence: TGCGCCAGCAGCCATATCTCGGGGGAGCAGTACTTC.